This TCR beta chain is drawn from a study of blood T cell repertoires in COVID-19. As originally analysed: How many nucleated cells were present was estimated from reference gene primer amplification. Produced via immunoSEQ multiplex PCR; TCRdb's table is partial and in-frame only. That table supplies the V and J calls and clone size; D and trimming were determined from the DNA. Seen here are 190,000 or so clones, around nine tenths observed once, and the top ten hold around 3%. The CDR3 runs to 12 residues. The germline gives CDR1 ENHRY, CDR2 SYGVKD. Trimming shortened V by 6 bases and J by 6 bases, and 12 bases separated the two germline ends.

The sequence was collected from a man between 40 and 49 years old with active or convalescent COVID-19. The sample taken for sequencing was peripheral blood. The gene calls are TRBV10-3 and TRBJ2-7; D is ambiguous. CDR3 sequence: CAISPGGAEQYF. CDR3 DNA sequence: TGTGCCATCAGCCCCGGTGGTGCCGAGCAGTACTTC.